These 2 T cell receptor beta chains came from one sample sequenced in a study of control samples from healthy donors and cancer patients. The table came from immunoSEQ multiplex PCR; TCRdb's copy has only in-frame clones and leaves some out. Of under 450,000 clones listed, more than 80% were seen once; the top ten hold around 6.8%. Sequencing was done on a sample of PBMCs. Receptors were obtained from a man aged 35 to 55 with head and neck cancer.

This chain connects TRBV27 to TRBJ2-7, with 10 bases lining up with TRBD2. Trimming at V came to 7 bases and at J to 7 bases, leaving 10 bases not matched to a gene. The CDR3 is 14 residues long. CDR1 is MNHEY, CDR2 SMNVEV, per germline (reference sequence). CDR3 sequence: CASISSGGYGEQYF. CDR3 DNA: TGTGCCAGCATCTCTAGCGGGGGTTACGGGGAGCAGTACTTC.

V usage is TRBV7-9 and J usage is TRBJ2-7, with D hard to call. This CDR3 comprises 13 residues. From germline, CDR1 is SEHNR and CDR2 FQNEAQ (reference sequence). Trimming removed 5 bases from V and 1 base from J, with 9 bases in between. The CDR3 reads CASSRAGSYEQYF. The CDR3 region has the DNA TGTGCCAGCAGCCGGGCTGGATCCTACGAGCAGTACTTC. Full variable domain (rest looked up from reference TRBV7-9 and TRBJ2-7): DTGVSQNPRHKITKRGQNVTFRCDPISEHNRLYWYRQTLGQGPEFLTYFQNEAQLEKSRLLSDRFSAERPKGSFSTLEIQRTEQGDSAMYLCASSRAGSYEQYFGPGTRLTVT.